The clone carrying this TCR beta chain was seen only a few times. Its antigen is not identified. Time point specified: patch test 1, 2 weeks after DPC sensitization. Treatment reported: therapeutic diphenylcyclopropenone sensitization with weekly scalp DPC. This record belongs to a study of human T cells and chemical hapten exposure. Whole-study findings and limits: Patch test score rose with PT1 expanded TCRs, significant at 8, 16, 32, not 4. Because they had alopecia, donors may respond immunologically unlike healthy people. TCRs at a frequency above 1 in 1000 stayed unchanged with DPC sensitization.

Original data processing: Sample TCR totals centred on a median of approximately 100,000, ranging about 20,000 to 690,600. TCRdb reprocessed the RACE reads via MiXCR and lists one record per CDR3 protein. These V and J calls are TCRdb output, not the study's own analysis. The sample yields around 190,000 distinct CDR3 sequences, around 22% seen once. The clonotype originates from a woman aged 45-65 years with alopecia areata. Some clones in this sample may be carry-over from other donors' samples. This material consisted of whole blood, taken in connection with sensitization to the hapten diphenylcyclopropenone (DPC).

CDR3 in amino acids: CSVRTPYNEQFF. The CDR3 DNA reads as TGCAGCGTAAGGACCCCCTACAATGAGCAGTTCTTC. The chain has TRBV29-1 and TRBJ2-1; D is undetermined. Trimming pared 6 bases from V and 2 bases from J, leaving 8 bases between. CDR1 and CDR2 from the germline V gene are SQVTM and ANQGSEA. The CDR3 consists of 12 residues.